The rows below give T cell receptor beta chains drawn from one sample of a study of T cells in Graves' hyperthyroidism and ophthalmopathy. TCRdb reanalysed the multiplex PCR reads using MiXCR and keeps one entry per CDR3 protein. The table lists a few hundred thousand distinct CDR3 sequences, about 20% of them singletons. Material: blood. Source of these receptors: a young man with Graves' hyperthyroidism. Each CDR3 is given with its conserved first and last residue. Each record gives: V gene, J gene, CDR3 length, clone size, D gene, CDR3 protein, CDR3 DNA. D genes are given only for firm matches. Size is stated for part of the rows, as once, few or many counts, or as a class when the clone is expanded.

V gene: TRBV5-1
J gene: TRBJ1-2
CDR3 length: 15
clone size: many
D gene: TRBD1
CDR3 protein: CASSFQPTGEHGYTF
CDR3 DNA: TGCGCCAGCAGCTTCCAGCCGACAGGGGAACACGGCTACACCTTC

V gene: TRBV20-1
J gene: TRBJ1-2
CDR3 length: 14
clone size: many
D gene: .
CDR3 protein: CSAKPPPRNYGYTF
CDR3 DNA: TGCAGTGCTAAACCCCCTCCCAGGAACTATGGCTACACCTTC

V gene: TRBV3-1
J gene: TRBJ1-1
CDR3 length: 14
clone size: .
D gene: .
CDR3 protein: CASSQSGLGTEAFF
CDR3 DNA: TGTGCCAGCAGCCAATCGGGCCTAGGGACTGAAGCTTTCTTT

V gene: TRBV7-6
J gene: TRBJ1-2
CDR3 length: 17
clone size: many
D gene: .
CDR3 protein: CASSPIVQQWPSYGYTF
CDR3 DNA: TGTGCCAGCAGTCCAATAGTGCAACAGTGGCCCTCCTATGGCTACACCTTC

V gene: TRBV4-1
J gene: TRBJ1-1
CDR3 length: 14
clone size: .
D gene: TRBD1
CDR3 protein: CASRRTGVGTEAFF
CDR3 DNA: TGCGCCAGCAGAAGAACAGGGGTAGGGACTGAAGCTTTCTTT

V gene: TRBV6-5
J gene: TRBJ2-7
CDR3 length: 15
clone size: many
D gene: .
CDR3 protein: CASSYSRLTAYEQYF
CDR3 DNA: TGTGCCAGCAGTTACTCGAGGTTGACAGCCTACGAGCAGTACTTC

V gene: TRBV4-1
J gene: TRBJ1-2
CDR3 length: 13
clone size: .
D gene: .
CDR3 protein: CASSHPGTGGYTF
CDR3 DNA: TGCGCCAGCAGCCATCCCGGGACGGGAGGCTACACCTTC

V gene: TRBV7-9
J gene: TRBJ2-5
CDR3 length: 13
clone size: many
D gene: .
CDR3 protein: CASSPSWGETQYF
CDR3 DNA: TGTGCCAGCAGCCCCTCCTGGGGGGAGACCCAGTACTTC

V gene: TRBV19
J gene: TRBJ1-5
CDR3 length: 13
clone size: .
D gene: .
CDR3 protein: CASSMGWNQPQHF
CDR3 DNA: TGTGCCAGTAGTATGGGGTGGAATCAGCCCCAGCATTTT

V gene: TRBV18
J gene: TRBJ1-5
CDR3 length: 16
clone size: .
D gene: TRBD1
CDR3 protein: CASSPGRGMSNQPQHF
CDR3 DNA: TGTGCCAGCTCACCAGGCAGGGGGATGAGCAATCAGCCCCAGCATTTT

V gene: TRBV24-1
J gene: TRBJ2-5
CDR3 length: 15
clone size: few
D gene: .
CDR3 protein: CATSDTGLRGETQYF
CDR3 DNA: TGTGCCACCAGTGACACCGGCCTCCGCGGGGAGACCCAGTACTTC

V gene: TRBV28
J gene: TRBJ1-5
CDR3 length: 16
clone size: many
D gene: TRBD1
CDR3 protein: CASSPEQGWSNQPQHF
CDR3 DNA: TGTGCCAGCAGTCCGGAACAGGGGTGGAGCAATCAGCCCCAGCATTTT

V gene: TRBV6-4
J gene: TRBJ2-7
CDR3 length: 17
clone size: many
D gene: .
CDR3 protein: CASSRLGGGQISGEQYF
CDR3 DNA: TGTGCCAGCAGTCGGTTGGGAGGGGGACAGATCTCGGGCGAGCAGTACTTC

V gene: TRBV19
J gene: TRBJ1-2
CDR3 length: 15
clone size: many
D gene: TRBD1
CDR3 protein: CASTRAVTGYYGYTF
CDR3 DNA: TGTGCCAGTACCCGGGCGGTGACAGGGTACTATGGCTACACCTTC

V gene: TRBV6-1
J gene: TRBJ1-5
CDR3 length: 17
clone size: few
D gene: .
CDR3 protein: CASREMSGGASNQPQHF
CDR3 DNA: TGTGCCAGCAGGGAGATGTCGGGGGGCGCGAGCAATCAGCCCCAGCATTTT

V gene: TRBV6-5
J gene: TRBJ1-1
CDR3 length: 15
clone size: many
D gene: .
CDR3 protein: CASSSTRILGTEAFF
CDR3 DNA: TGTGCCAGCAGTTCCACGCGTATTCTGGGCACTGAAGCTTTCTTT

V gene: TRBV4-1
J gene: TRBJ2-7
CDR3 length: 15
clone size: .
D gene: TRBD2
CDR3 protein: CASSQTSGVNYEQYF
CDR3 DNA: TGCGCCAGCAGCCAGACTAGCGGGGTAAACTACGAGCAGTACTTC

V gene: TRBV12-3/TRBV12-4
J gene: TRBJ1-2
CDR3 length: 14
clone size: .
D gene: .
CDR3 protein: CASSWGVSPDGYTF
CDR3 DNA: TGTGCCAGCAGTTGGGGGGTCAGTCCGGACGGCTACACCTTC

V gene: TRBV7-2
J gene: TRBJ2-3
CDR3 length: 14
clone size: many
D gene: .
CDR3 protein: CASSQRRTEDTQYF
CDR3 DNA: TGTGCCAGCAGCCAACGTCGGACTGAGGATACGCAGTATTTT

V gene: TRBV2
J gene: TRBJ2-7
CDR3 length: 11
clone size: many
D gene: .
CDR3 protein: CASSESPDQYF
CDR3 DNA: TGTGCCAGCAGTGAGTCTCCCGATCAGTACTTC

V gene: TRBV7-3
J gene: TRBJ2-7
CDR3 length: 17
clone size: once
D gene: TRBD2
CDR3 protein: CASSPPTSAKGTYEQYF
CDR3 DNA: TGTGCCAGCAGCCCGCCTACTAGCGCCAAGGGAACCTACGAGCAGTACTTC

V gene: TRBV12-3/TRBV12-4
J gene: TRBJ1-1
CDR3 length: 14
clone size: many
D gene: .
CDR3 protein: CASRPGAMETEAFF
CDR3 DNA: TGTGCCAGCAGGCCTGGGGCGATGGAAACTGAAGCTTTCTTT

V gene: TRBV12-3/TRBV12-4
J gene: TRBJ1-3
CDR3 length: 14
clone size: .
D gene: .
CDR3 protein: CASSWGGGGNTIYF
CDR3 DNA: TGTGCCAGCAGCTGGGGTGGTGGTGGAAACACCATATATTTT

V gene: TRBV12-3/TRBV12-4
J gene: TRBJ1-2
CDR3 length: 13
clone size: many
D gene: .
CDR3 protein: CASSFDSNYGYTF
CDR3 DNA: TGTGCCAGCAGTTTCGACTCTAACTATGGCTACACCTTC

V gene: TRBV6-2/TRBV6-3
J gene: TRBJ1-5
CDR3 length: 12
clone size: .
D gene: .
CDR3 protein: CASGRDGQSQHF
CDR3 DNA: TGTGCCAGCGGAAGGGACGGTCAGTCCCAGCATTTT

V gene: TRBV6-5
J gene: TRBJ1-5
CDR3 length: 15
clone size: many
D gene: TRBD1
CDR3 protein: CASSNLGTGFQPQHF
CDR3 DNA: TGTGCCAGCAGTAACCTCGGGACAGGGTTTCAGCCCCAGCATTTT

V gene: TRBV2
J gene: TRBJ2-5
CDR3 length: 13
clone size: many
D gene: .
CDR3 protein: CASSESPHETQYF
CDR3 DNA: TGTGCCAGCAGTGAATCCCCCCATGAGACCCAGTACTTC

V gene: TRBV28
J gene: TRBJ1-2
CDR3 length: 16
clone size: many
D gene: .
CDR3 protein: CASTPSLGAGGYGYTF
CDR3 DNA: TGTGCCAGCACCCCCTCCCTCGGGGCCGGGGGCTATGGCTACACCTTC

V gene: TRBV2
J gene: TRBJ2-1
CDR3 length: 17
clone size: many
D gene: TRBD2
CDR3 protein: CASSPRLAGAFYNEQFF
CDR3 DNA: TGTGCCAGCAGTCCCCGACTAGCGGGGGCGTTCTACAATGAGCAGTTCTTC

V gene: TRBV11-2
J gene: TRBJ2-7
CDR3 length: 15
clone size: few
D gene: TRBD1
CDR3 protein: CASSLDRTGTYEQYF
CDR3 DNA: TGTGCCAGCAGCTTAGACAGGACAGGGACCTACGAGCAGTACTTC

V gene: TRBV5-1
J gene: TRBJ1-2
CDR3 length: 14
clone size: .
D gene: TRBD1
CDR3 protein: CASSTGTGVDGYTF
CDR3 DNA: TGCGCCAGCAGCACCGGGACAGGGGTTGATGGCTACACCTTC

V gene: TRBV12-3/TRBV12-4
J gene: TRBJ2-7
CDR3 length: 15
clone size: many
D gene: TRBD2
CDR3 protein: CASSFGRGEVSEQYF
CDR3 DNA: TGTGCCAGCAGTTTTGGGCGGGGGGAGGTGAGCGAGCAGTACTTC

V gene: TRBV28
J gene: TRBJ1-2
CDR3 length: 15
clone size: many
D gene: .
CDR3 protein: CASIEIGGDNYGYTF
CDR3 DNA: TGTGCCAGCATCGAAATAGGTGGCGATAACTATGGCTACACCTTC

V gene: TRBV20-1
J gene: TRBJ1-5
CDR3 length: 16
clone size: many
D gene: .
CDR3 protein: CSARGGAPYSNQPQHF
CDR3 DNA: TGCAGTGCTAGAGGGGGGGCCCCCTATAGCAATCAGCCCCAGCATTTT

V gene: TRBV4-2
J gene: TRBJ1-1
CDR3 length: 15
clone size: many
D gene: .
CDR3 protein: CASSQGVPAGTEAFF
CDR3 DNA: TGTGCCAGCAGCCAAGGAGTACCCGCGGGCACTGAAGCTTTCTTT

V gene: TRBV5-1
J gene: TRBJ1-5
CDR3 length: 15
clone size: .
D gene: TRBD1
CDR3 protein: CASSPGGQGALPQHF
CDR3 DNA: TGCGCCAGCAGCCCGGGGGGACAGGGAGCTTTGCCCCAGCATTTT

V gene: TRBV6-1
J gene: TRBJ2-5
CDR3 length: 14
clone size: many
D gene: TRBD1
CDR3 protein: CASSGTGAGETQYF
CDR3 DNA: TGTGCCAGCAGTGGGACAGGGGCGGGTGAGACCCAGTACTTC

V gene: TRBV19
J gene: TRBJ1-1
CDR3 length: 13
clone size: few
D gene: TRBD1
CDR3 protein: CASMDRGHTEAFF
CDR3 DNA: TGTGCCAGTATGGACAGGGGGCACACTGAAGCTTTCTTT

V gene: TRBV6-4
J gene: TRBJ1-2
CDR3 length: 11
clone size: many
D gene: .
CDR3 protein: CATRGRAGYTF
CDR3 DNA: TGTGCCACCCGGGGCCGTGCGGGCTACACCTTC

V gene: TRBV7-2
J gene: TRBJ2-2
CDR3 length: 15
clone size: .
D gene: TRBD2
CDR3 protein: CASSPTGGVTGELFF
CDR3 DNA: TGTGCCAGCAGCCCTACCGGGGGGGTCACCGGGGAGCTGTTTTTT

V gene: TRBV27
J gene: TRBJ1-1
CDR3 length: 11
clone size: many
D gene: .
CDR3 protein: CASSKGTEAFF
CDR3 DNA: TGTGCCAGCTCCAAGGGCACTGAAGCTTTCTTT

V gene: TRBV3-1
J gene: TRBJ2-7
CDR3 length: 13
clone size: many
D gene: .
CDR3 protein: CASSQVIGDEQYF
CDR3 DNA: TGTGCCAGCAGCCAAGTAATAGGGGACGAGCAGTACTTC

V gene: TRBV6-5
J gene: TRBJ1-3
CDR3 length: 16
clone size: few
D gene: TRBD1
CDR3 protein: CASSSDRGASGNTIYF
CDR3 DNA: TGTGCCAGCAGTTCGGACAGGGGGGCCTCTGGAAACACCATATATTTT

V gene: TRBV6-1
J gene: TRBJ2-7
CDR3 length: 13
clone size: many
D gene: .
CDR3 protein: CASSDDGGYEQYF
CDR3 DNA: TGTGCCAGCAGTGATGATGGGGGCTACGAGCAGTACTTC